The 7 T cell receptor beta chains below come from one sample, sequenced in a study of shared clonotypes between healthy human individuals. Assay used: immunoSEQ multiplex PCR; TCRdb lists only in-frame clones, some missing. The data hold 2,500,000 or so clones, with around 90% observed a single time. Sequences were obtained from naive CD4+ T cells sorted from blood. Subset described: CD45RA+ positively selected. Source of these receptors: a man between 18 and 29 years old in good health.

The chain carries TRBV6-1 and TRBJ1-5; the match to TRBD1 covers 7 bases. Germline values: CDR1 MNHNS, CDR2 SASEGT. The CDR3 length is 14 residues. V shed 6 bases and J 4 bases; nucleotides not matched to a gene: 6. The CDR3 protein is CASRTNRGNQPQHF. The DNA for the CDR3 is TGTGCCAGCAGGACTAACAGGGGAAATCAGCCCCAGCATTTT.

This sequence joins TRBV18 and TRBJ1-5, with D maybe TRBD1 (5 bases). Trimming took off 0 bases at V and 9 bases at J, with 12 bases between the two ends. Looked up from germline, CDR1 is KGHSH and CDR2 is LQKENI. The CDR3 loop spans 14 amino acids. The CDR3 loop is CASSPPGRGVPQHF. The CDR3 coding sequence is TGTGCCAGCTCACCACCGGGACGGGGAGTGCCCCAGCATTTT.

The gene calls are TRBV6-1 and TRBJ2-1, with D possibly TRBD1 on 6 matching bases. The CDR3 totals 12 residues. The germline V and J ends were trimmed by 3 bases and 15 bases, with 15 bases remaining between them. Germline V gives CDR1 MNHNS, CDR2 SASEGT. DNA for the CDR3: TGTGCCAGCAGTGACACAGGGCTGGGCCTGTTCTTC. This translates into CASSDTGLGLFF.

The chain's CDR3 is CASTAAGGRTGELFF. Here the CDR3 DNA reads TGTGCCAGCACGGCGGCAGGGGGCCGCACCGGGGAGCTGTTTTTT. This chain joins TRBV2 and TRBJ2-2, with TRBD1 identical over 8 bases. From germline, CDR1 is SNHLY and CDR2 FYNNEI. The junction had 8 bases not matched to a gene; V was cut back by 7 bases and J by 4 bases. The CDR3 runs to 15 residues. The variable domain in full, completed from reference TRBV2 and TRBJ2-2, reads EPEVTQTPSHQVTQMGQEVILRCVPISNHLYFYWYRQILGQKVEFLVSFYNNEISEKSEIFDDQFSVERPDGSNFTLKIRSTKLEDSAMYFCASTAAGGRTGELFFGEGSRLTVL.

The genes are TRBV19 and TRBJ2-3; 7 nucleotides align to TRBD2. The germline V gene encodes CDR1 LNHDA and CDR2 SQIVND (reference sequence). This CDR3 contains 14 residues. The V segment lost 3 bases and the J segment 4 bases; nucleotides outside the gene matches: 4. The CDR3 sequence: CASSMGREADTQYF. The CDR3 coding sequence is TGTGCCAGTAGTATGGGGAGGGAGGCAGATACGCAGTATTTT.

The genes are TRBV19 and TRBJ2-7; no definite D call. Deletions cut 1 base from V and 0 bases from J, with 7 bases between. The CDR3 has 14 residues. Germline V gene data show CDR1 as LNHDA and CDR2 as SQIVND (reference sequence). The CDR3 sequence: CASSIGLRSYEQYF. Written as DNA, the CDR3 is TGTGCCAGTAGTATAGGGTTGCGCTCCTACGAGCAGTACTTC.

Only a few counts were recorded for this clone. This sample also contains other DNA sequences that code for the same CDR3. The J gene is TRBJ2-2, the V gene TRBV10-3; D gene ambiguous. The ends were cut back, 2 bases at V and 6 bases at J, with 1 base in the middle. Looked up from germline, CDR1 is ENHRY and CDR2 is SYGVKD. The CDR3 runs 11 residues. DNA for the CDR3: TGTGCCATCAGTGAGGCCGGGGAGCTGTTTTTT. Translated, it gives CAISEAGELFF.